Listed here are 24 T cell receptor beta chains from one sample, sequenced in a study of T cells in tuberculosis. Assay: immunoSEQ multiplex PCR; the TCRdb copy retains only in-frame clones and omits some. The sample records 20,000 to 25,000 clones, roughly nine tenths being singletons. The sample taken for sequencing was PBMCs. The origin of the receptors is a donor aged 5-35 years with latent tuberculosis or without tuberculosis infection. Some clones in this sample may be carry-over from other donors' samples.

V usage is TRBV5-1 and J usage is TRBJ1-1; 9 positions agree with TRBD1. V trimming: 5 bases; J trimming: 2 bases; junction bases outside the gene matches: 10. There are 16 residues in the CDR3. Germline lookup yields CDR1 SGHRS and CDR2 YFSETQ. The CDR3 sequence: CASRSTGGNFNTEAFF. In DNA, the CDR3 is TGCGCCAGCAGATCTACAGGGGGCAATTTCAACACTGAAGCTTTCTTT. Filled out from reference TRBV5-1 and TRBJ1-1, the complete variable domain reads KAGVTQTPRYLIKTRGQQVTLSCSPISGHRSVSWYQQTPGQGLQFLFEYFSETQRNKGNFPGRFSGRQFSNSRSEMNVSTLELGDSALYLCASRSTGGNFNTEAFFGQGTRLTVV.

This sequence joins TRBV5-6 and TRBJ2-1, with 9 bases that match TRBD2. The trim removed 2 bases at V and 4 bases at J, leaving 4 bases unmatched. The CDR3 runs to 15 residues. CDR1 SGHDT and CDR2 YYEEEE come from the germline V gene. CDR3 DNA sequence: TGTGCCAGCAGCTTTATGCTAGCGGGGTACAATGAGCAGTTCTTC. Its translation: CASSFMLAGYNEQFF.

The chain combines TRBV5-4 with TRBJ2-5; maybe TRBD1 (6 bases). V was trimmed by 1 base and J by 1 base, leaving 11 bases between them. The germline V gene has CDR1 SGHNT and CDR2 YYREEE (reference sequence). The CDR3 runs to 15 residues. CDR3 nucleotides: TGTGCCAGCAGCTTGTACGGACAGTTCCAAGAGACCCAGTACTTC. This encodes CASSLYGQFQETQYF.

The gene calls are TRBV11-1 and TRBJ1-1; D is possibly TRBD1 (5 bases). The CDR3 totals 15 residues. The germline V gene has CDR1 SGHAT and CDR2 FQDESV (reference sequence). Trimming removed 0 bases from V and 5 bases from J, with 13 bases in between. The DNA of the CDR3 is TGTGCCAGCAGCTTAGCGCACAGGCAAGGAACTGAAGCTTTCTTT. Translated: CASSLAHRQGTEAFF.

This chain joins TRBV6-5 and TRBJ2-3; D remains unclear. This CDR3 region has 11 residues. The V gene lost 6 bases and the J gene lost 3 bases, with 4 bases spanning the gap. The germline gives CDR1 MNHEY, CDR2 SVGAGI. The CDR3 is CASRRTDTQYF. DNA of the CDR3: TGTGCCAGCAGGAGGACAGATACGCAGTATTTT.

The rearrangement uses TRBV5-1 and TRBJ1-4; 9 positions agree with TRBD1. Germline-derived CDR1 and CDR2 are SGHRS and YFSETQ. Trimming took 1 base from V and 5 from J; bases not matched to a gene: 6. The CDR3 runs to 16 residues. The CDR3 is CASSLNLGQGNEKLFF. For the CDR3, the DNA is TGCGCCAGCAGCTTGAATCTGGGACAGGGCAATGAAAAACTGTTTTTT.

The chain recombines TRBV18 with TRBJ2-7; 8 bases fit TRBD1. The CDR3 consists of 16 residues. Trimming at V came to 3 bases and at J to 2 bases, leaving 9 bases not matched to a gene. From germline, CDR1 is KGHSH and CDR2 LQKENI. The CDR3 bases are TGTGCCAGCTCACCCCTCGGACAGGGTGGTACCTACGAGCAGTACTTC. Amino acids: CASSPLGQGGTYEQYF.

This sequence joins TRBV29-1 and TRBJ2-2, with 8 bases fitting TRBD1. The V gene end was trimmed by 7 bases and the J gene end by 5 bases; junction bases not matched to a gene: 3. From germline, CDR1 is SQVTM and CDR2 ANQGSEA. The CDR3 spans 12 residues. DNA of the CDR3: TGCAGCGCCCGGACAGGGACCGGGGAGCTGTTTTTT. Translated: CSARTGTGELFF.

The chain uses TRBV6-6 and TRBJ2-1, with TRBD1 identical over 7 bases. Germline loops: CDR1 MNHNY, CDR2 SVGAGI (reference sequence). V lost 10 bases and J lost 3; bases outside the gene matches: 6. This CDR3 contains 13 residues. CDR3 coding DNA: TGTGCCACGCACAGGGGTCTCTACAATGAGCAGTTCTTC. Translated: CATHRGLYNEQFF.

The rearrangement uses TRBV30 and TRBJ2-3; possibly TRBD2 for D (6 bases). Germline-derived CDR1 and CDR2 are GTSNPN and SVGIG (reference sequence). The CDR3 has 15 amino acids. The ends were cut back, 4 bases at V and 2 bases at J, with 16 bases in the middle. The CDR3 DNA sequence: TGTGCCTGGACCAGGTTGGGGGGTTACACAGATACGCAGTATTTT. Amino acids: CAWTRLGGYTDTQYF.

The chain recombines TRBV29-1 with TRBJ2-7; D may be TRBD1 (6 bases). This CDR3 region has 20 residues. Germline CDR1 and CDR2: SQVTM and ANQGSEA. The V and J ends lost 5 bases and 2 bases respectively, with 34 bases between them. DNA of the CDR3: TGCAGCGTTCTAAATACCATTACAAGGTTCGGACAGAAAACCACCTACGAGCAGTACTTC. Its translation is CSVLNTITRFGQKTTYEQYF.

In nucleotides, the CDR3 is TGTGCCAGCAGTTACTCGGGAGGGGACGGCTACACCTTC. Amino acid sequence: CASSYSGGDGYTF. The chain is built from TRBV6-5 and TRBJ1-2; tentative D call: TRBD1 (5 bases). This CDR3 has 13 residues. Germline assignment: CDR1 MNHEY and CDR2 SVGAGI. V gave up 0 bases and J gave up 8 bases, with 10 bases separating them.

V is TRBV6-1 and J is TRBJ1-2, with TRBD1 identical over 7 bases. This CDR3 is built from 15 residues. Germline CDR1 is MNHNS and CDR2 is SASEGT. Trimming took 1 base from V and 2 from J; bases not matched to a gene: 4. The CDR3 is CASSEEQGWNYGYTF. In DNA form, the CDR3 reads TGTGCCAGCAGTGAAGAACAGGGGTGGAACTATGGCTACACCTTC.

The chain uses TRBV27 and TRBJ1-1; TRBD1 agrees at 9 bases. CDR1 MNHEY and CDR2 SMNVEV come from the germline V gene (reference sequence). V shed 4 bases, J shed 7 bases, and the junction held 4 bases outside the gene matches. The CDR3 consists of 13 residues. CDR3 coding DNA: TGTGCCAGCAGTTACCCGGGACAGGGTGAAGCTTTCTTT. Its translation is CASSYPGQGEAFF.

The rearrangement links TRBV9 to TRBJ1-6; D is possibly TRBD1 (5 bases). The CDR3 is 16 residues long. The germline V gene encodes CDR1 SGDLS and CDR2 YYNGEE. Trimming removed 0 bases from V and 8 bases from J, with 15 bases in between. In DNA, the CDR3 is TGTGCCAGCAGCGTAGGGCCAGGGCTAGTTCATTCACCCCTCCACTTT. It translates to CASSVGPGLVHSPLHF.

This clone was observed a single time. The chain links TRBV6-1 to TRBJ1-1, with unresolved D. Trimming took 7 bases from V and 1 from J, leaving 7 bases between them. Looked up from germline, CDR1 is MNHNS and CDR2 is SASEGT. CDR3 length equals 12 residues. CDR3 residues: CASKRENTEAFF. CDR3 bases: TGTGCCAGCAAGCGGGAGAACACTGAAGCTTTCTTT.

V is TRBV5-1 and J is TRBJ1-5; possibly TRBD1 for D (5 bases). This CDR3 contains 15 residues. Looked up from germline, CDR1 is SGHRS and CDR2 is YFSETQ. The DNA for the CDR3 is TGCGATCGCGTGGTTATTTGGGGGGGCAATCAGCCCCAGCATTTT. This encodes CDRVVIWGGNQPQHF.

V usage is TRBV25-1 and J usage is TRBJ1-5, with D tentatively TRBD1 (6 bases). Trimming took 4 bases from V and 2 from J, leaving 12 bases between them. CDR1 MGHDK and CDR2 SYGVNS come from the germline V gene. The CDR3 covers 15 residues. The CDR3 DNA is TGTGCCAGCAGTGCGCTACAGGGTGGCAATCAGCCCCAGCATTTT. Amino acid sequence: CASSALQGGNQPQHF.

V gene TRBV4-2 combines with J gene TRBJ2-1, with 7 bases aligning to TRBD2. Per germline, CDR1 LGHNA and CDR2 YNFKEQ. V was pared by 4 bases and J by 1 base, with 7 bases of the junction left unmatched. CDR3 length: 16 amino acids. The DNA for the CDR3 is TGTGCCAGCAGCCCCGCCCAGCGGGAATCCTACAATGAGCAGTTCTTC. Protein product: CASSPAQRESYNEQFF.

The chain recombines TRBV5-1 with TRBJ2-3, with TRBD1 matching 9 bases. The CDR3 runs 16 residues. Per the germline V gene, CDR1 is SGHRS and CDR2 is YFSETQ. V dropped 4 bases and J dropped 3; count of bases not matched to a gene: 9. CDR3 sequence reads: CASSPVGTGITDTQYF. In nucleotides, the CDR3 is TGCGCCAGCAGCCCTGTCGGGACAGGGATAACAGATACGCAGTATTTT.

The chain uses TRBV6-4 and TRBJ1-6; maybe TRBD1 (5 bases). Trimming cost V 1 base and J 10 bases, with 8 bases left between them. CDR1 and CDR2 from the germline V gene are MRHNA and SNTAGT. CDR3 length: 13 residues. CDR3 in amino acids: CASSDLRGSPLHF. CDR3 DNA: TGTGCCAGCAGTGACTTGCGGGGGTCACCCCTCCACTTT.

This rearrangement joins TRBV7-2 to TRBJ1-2, with D possibly being TRBD1 (5 bases). This CDR3 has 16 amino acids. Germline CDR1 is SGHTA and CDR2 is FQGNSA. V was pared by 2 bases and J by 4 bases, with 17 bases between. CDR3 sequence reads: CASSLLIWGRSYGYTF. The CDR3, as DNA: TGTGCCAGCAGCTTATTAATCTGGGGCCGCAGCTATGGCTACACCTTC.

This chain joins TRBV7-9 and TRBJ1-5; 8 bases agree with TRBD1. In germline, CDR1 is SEHNR, CDR2 FQNEAQ (reference sequence). This CDR3 contains 15 residues. The V gene end was trimmed by 5 bases and the J gene end by 5 bases; junction bases not matched to a gene: 8. The CDR3 loop reads CASSQYGQGDQPQHF. DNA for the CDR3: TGTGCCAGCAGCCAATATGGACAGGGCGATCAGCCCCAGCATTTT.

The CDR3 nucleotides are TGTGCCAGTAGTGGACCTTCGGGACAGGGTTATGGCTACACCTTC. It encodes CASSGPSGQGYGYTF. The chain uses TRBV19 and TRBJ1-2, with 9 positions matching TRBD1. The CDR3 sequence is 15 residues long. Germline values: CDR1 LNHDA, CDR2 SQIVND (reference sequence). The V gene end was trimmed by 5 bases and the J gene end by 5 bases; junction bases not matched to a gene: 9.